The T cell receptor beta chain under discussion was sequenced for a study of technical replicates of blood from a few donors (dated by TCRdb to between 2016 and 2019). The library was built by means of the immunoSEQ multiplex PCR assay. TCRdb holds this immuneACCESS table with in-frame rearrangements only. Some clones are missing; in checked studies, unresolved V genes explain under half, and the rest has no known cause. For this sample the table gives fewer than 85,000 clones, of which 90% to 95% were detected only once. The ten most abundant clones make up under 0.5% of the sample. About this clone: Which antigen it targets is not known. No clone much larger than this one lies a single base away; base qualities are absent.

V has 6 bases trimmed and J has 6 bases trimmed; junction bases matching no gene number 14. The CDR3 measures 15 amino acids from cysteine to phenylalanine. Only the CDR3 DNA stays, 45 bases, in frame from base 1. The germline V gene yields SQVTM for CDR1 and ANQGSEA for CDR2. The specimen was T cells isolated from PBMCs. The TCR was taken from a human donor in good health. Recombination linked TRBV29-1 to TRBJ1-1, with 9 junctional bases fitting TRBD1. CDR3 reads: CSVRFRDRALSEAFF. The DNA is as follows: TGCAGCGTACGCTTCCGGGACAGGGCCCTCTCTGAAGCTTTCTTT.